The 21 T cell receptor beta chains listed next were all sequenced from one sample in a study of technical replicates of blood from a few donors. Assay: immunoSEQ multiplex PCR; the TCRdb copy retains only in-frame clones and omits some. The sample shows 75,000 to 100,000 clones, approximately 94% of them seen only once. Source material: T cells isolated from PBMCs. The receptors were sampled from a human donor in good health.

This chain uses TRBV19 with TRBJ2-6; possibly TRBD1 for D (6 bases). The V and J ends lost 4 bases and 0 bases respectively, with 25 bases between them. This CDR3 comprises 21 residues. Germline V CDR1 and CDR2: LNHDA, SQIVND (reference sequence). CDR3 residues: CASSTDSGTLGSHSGANVLTF. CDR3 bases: TGTGCCAGTAGTACCGACTCAGGGACACTGGGAAGCCACTCTGGGGCCAACGTCCTGACTTTC.

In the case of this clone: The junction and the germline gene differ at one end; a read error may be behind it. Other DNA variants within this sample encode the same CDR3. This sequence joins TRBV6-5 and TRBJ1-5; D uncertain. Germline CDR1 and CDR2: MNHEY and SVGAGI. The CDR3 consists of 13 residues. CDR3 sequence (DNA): TGTGCTAGCAGTTACGGCGGAAATCAGCCCCAGCATTTT. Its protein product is CASSYGGNQPQHF.

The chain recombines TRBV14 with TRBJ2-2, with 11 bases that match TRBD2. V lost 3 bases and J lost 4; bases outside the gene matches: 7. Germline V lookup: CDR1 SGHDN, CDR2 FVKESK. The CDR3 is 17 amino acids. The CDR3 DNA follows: TGTGCCAGCAGCCATTGGGGACTAGCGGACGCCACCGGGGAGCTGTTTTTT. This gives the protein CASSHWGLADATGELFF.

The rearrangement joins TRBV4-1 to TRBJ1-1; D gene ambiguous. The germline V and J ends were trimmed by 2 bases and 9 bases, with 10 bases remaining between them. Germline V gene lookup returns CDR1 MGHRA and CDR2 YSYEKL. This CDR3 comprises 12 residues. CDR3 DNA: TGCGCCAGCAGCCAATCCGGGGAACAAGCTTTCTTT. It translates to CASSQSGEQAFF.

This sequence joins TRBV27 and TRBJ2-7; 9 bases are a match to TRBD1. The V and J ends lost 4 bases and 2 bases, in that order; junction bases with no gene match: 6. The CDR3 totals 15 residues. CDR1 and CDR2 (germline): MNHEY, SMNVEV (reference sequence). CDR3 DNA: TGTGCCAGCAGTTCACCGGGACAGGGTGCCTACGAGCAGTACTTC. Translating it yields CASSSPGQGAYEQYF.

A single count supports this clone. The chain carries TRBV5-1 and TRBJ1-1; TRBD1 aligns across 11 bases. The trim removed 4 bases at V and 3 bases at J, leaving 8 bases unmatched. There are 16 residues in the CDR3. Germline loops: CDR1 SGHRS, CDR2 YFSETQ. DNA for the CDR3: TGCGCCAGCAGCCTAGGGACAGGGGGTTTAGACACTGAAGCTTTCTTT. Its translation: CASSLGTGGLDTEAFF.

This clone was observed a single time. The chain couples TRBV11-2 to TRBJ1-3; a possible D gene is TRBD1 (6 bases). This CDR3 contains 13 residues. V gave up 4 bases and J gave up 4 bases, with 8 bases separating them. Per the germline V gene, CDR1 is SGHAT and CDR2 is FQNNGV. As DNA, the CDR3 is TGTGCCAGCAGCTCCGACAGGGGAAACACCATATATTTT. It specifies CASSSDRGNTIYF.

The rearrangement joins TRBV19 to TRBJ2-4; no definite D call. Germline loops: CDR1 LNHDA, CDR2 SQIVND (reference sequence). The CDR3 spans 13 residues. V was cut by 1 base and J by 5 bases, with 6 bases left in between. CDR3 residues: CASSIAPQNIQYF. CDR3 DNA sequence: TGTGCCAGTAGTATAGCCCCTCAAAACATTCAGTACTTC.

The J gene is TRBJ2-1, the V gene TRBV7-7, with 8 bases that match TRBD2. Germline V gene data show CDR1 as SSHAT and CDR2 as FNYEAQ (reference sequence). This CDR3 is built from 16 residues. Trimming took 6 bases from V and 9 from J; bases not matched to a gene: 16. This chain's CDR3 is CASSMSGAGAYSEQFF. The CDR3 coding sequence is TGTGCCAGCAGTATGTCCGGAGCGGGAGCATATAGTGAGCAGTTCTTC.

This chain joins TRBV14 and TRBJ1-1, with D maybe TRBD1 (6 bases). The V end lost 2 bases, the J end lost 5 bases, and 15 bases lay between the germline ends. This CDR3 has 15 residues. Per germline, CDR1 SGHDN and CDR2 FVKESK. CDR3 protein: CASSQSLQRGTEAFF. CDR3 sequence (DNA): TGTGCCAGCAGCCAAAGCCTTCAAAGGGGGACTGAAGCTTTCTTT.

CDR3 nucleotides: TGTGCCAGCAGTGAGGCGCCGGGAACAGCCAAAGAAGCTTTCTTT. Translated: CASSEAPGTAKEAFF. The V and J genes are TRBV6-1 and TRBJ1-1; D uncertain. CDR3 length: 15 residues. V was shortened by 3 bases and J by 8 bases, with 19 bases between the two germline ends. The germline V gene has CDR1 MNHNS and CDR2 SASEGT.

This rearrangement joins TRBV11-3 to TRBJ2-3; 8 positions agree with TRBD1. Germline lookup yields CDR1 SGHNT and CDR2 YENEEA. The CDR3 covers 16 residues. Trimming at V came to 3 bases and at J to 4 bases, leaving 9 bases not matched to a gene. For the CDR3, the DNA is TGTGCCAGCAGCTTCGACAGGGGCTATTTCGCAGATACGCAGTATTTT. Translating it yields CASSFDRGYFADTQYF.

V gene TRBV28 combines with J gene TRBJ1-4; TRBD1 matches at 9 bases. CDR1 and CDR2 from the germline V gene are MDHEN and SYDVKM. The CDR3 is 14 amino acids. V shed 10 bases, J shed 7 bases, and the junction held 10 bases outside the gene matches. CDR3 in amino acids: CATIPTGGPEKLFF. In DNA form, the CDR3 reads TGTGCCACCATTCCGACAGGGGGTCCTGAAAAACTGTTTTTT.

Here the CDR3 reads CASSRPTSAVGNEQFF. For the CDR3, the DNA is TGCGCCAGCAGCCGACCAACTAGCGCGGTCGGCAATGAGCAGTTCTTC. This chain connects TRBV5-1 to TRBJ2-1, with 7 bases identical to TRBD2. The CDR3 runs 16 residues. Germline trimming cut 4 bases from V and 6 bases from J; bases unmatched to any gene: 13. Germline values: CDR1 SGHRS, CDR2 YFSETQ.

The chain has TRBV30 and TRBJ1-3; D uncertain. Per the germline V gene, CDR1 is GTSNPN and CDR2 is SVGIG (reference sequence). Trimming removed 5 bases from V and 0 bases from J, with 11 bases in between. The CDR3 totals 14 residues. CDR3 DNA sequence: TGTGCCTGGGAGAGAAGCCGCTCTGGAAACACCATATATTTT. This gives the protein CAWERSRSGNTIYF.

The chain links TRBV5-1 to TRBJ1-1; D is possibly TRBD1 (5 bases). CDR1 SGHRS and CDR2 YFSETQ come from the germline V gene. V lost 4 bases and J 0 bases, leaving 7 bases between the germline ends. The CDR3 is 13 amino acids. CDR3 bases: TGCGCCAGCAGCCTAGGGGTGAACACTGAAGCTTTCTTT. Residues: CASSLGVNTEAFF.

The CDR3 reads CASRSPGTYEQYF. CDR3 DNA sequence: TGTGCCAGCAGGAGTCCAGGAACCTACGAGCAGTACTTC. V usage is TRBV6-1 and J usage is TRBJ2-7; D is unresolved. Germline CDR1 MNHNS, CDR2 SASEGT. V was shortened by 6 bases and J by 2 bases, with 11 bases between the two germline ends. The CDR3 spans 13 residues.

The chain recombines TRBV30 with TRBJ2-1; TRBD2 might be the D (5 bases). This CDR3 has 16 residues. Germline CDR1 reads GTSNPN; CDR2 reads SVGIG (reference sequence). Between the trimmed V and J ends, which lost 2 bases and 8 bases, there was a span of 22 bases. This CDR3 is CAWSTGLGWGEDEQFF. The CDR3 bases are TGTGCCTGGAGTACTGGCCTAGGTTGGGGAGAGGATGAGCAGTTCTTC. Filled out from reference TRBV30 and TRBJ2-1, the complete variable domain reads SQTIHQWPATLVQPVGSPLSLECTVEGTSNPNLYWYRQAAGRGLQLLFYSVGIGQISSEVPQNLSASRPQDRQFILSSKKLLLSDSGFYLCAWSTGLGWGEDEQFFGPGTRLTVL.

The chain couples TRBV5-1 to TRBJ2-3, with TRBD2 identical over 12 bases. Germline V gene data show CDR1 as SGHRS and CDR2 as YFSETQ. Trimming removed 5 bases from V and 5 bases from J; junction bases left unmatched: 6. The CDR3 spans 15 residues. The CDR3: CASSFLAGGQDTQYF. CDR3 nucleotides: TGCGCCAGCAGTTTTCTAGCGGGGGGGCAAGATACGCAGTATTTT.

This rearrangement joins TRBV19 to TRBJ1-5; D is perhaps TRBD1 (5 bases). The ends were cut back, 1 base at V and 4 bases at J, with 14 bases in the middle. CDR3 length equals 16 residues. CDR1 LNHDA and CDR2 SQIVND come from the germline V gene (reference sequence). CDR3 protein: CASSIARGVRNQPQHF. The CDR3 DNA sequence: TGTGCCAGTAGTATAGCTCGGGGGGTAAGAAATCAGCCCCAGCATTTT.

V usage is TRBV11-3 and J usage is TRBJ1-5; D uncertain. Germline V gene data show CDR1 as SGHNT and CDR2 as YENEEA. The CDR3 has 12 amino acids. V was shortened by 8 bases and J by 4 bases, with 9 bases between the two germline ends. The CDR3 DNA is TGTGCCAGCGAGGAACCGAATCAGCCCCAGCATTTT. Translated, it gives CASEEPNQPQHF.